A single sample gave rise to the 26 T cell receptor beta chains below, sequenced in a study of shared T cell receptors in the human thymus (dated by TCRdb to the early 2020s). Library creation used the immunoSEQ multiplex PCR assay. Drawn from immuneACCESS, this table holds only the in-frame rearrangements with V and J called that TCRdb kept. Clones are partly lost; checked studies trace under half to an unresolved V gene and leave the rest unexplained. The sample table shows under 850,000 clones, and approximately 90% are seen once. Roughly 0.0097% of the sample goes to the ten largest clones. A further study also used this sample, focusing on human thymus T cells.

Sequencing input: thymocytes. Receptors were obtained from a boy in the first two years of life with a congenital heart defect. Donor details come from another sample of the same person, matched by shared clones.

The count of this clone is one. The chain combines TRBV5-1 with TRBJ2-3, with TRBD2 matching over 8 bases. The CDR3 sequence is 16 residues long. The junction had 12 bases not matched to a gene; V was cut back by 4 bases and J by 5 bases. The germline V gene encodes CDR1 SGHRS and CDR2 YFSETQ. The CDR3 reads CASSPLGGRIGDTQYF. CDR3 coding DNA: TGCGCCAGCAGCCCTTTGGGCGGGAGGATAGGAGATACGCAGTATTTT. Combining the CDR3 with reference TRBV5-1 and TRBJ2-3 gives the whole variable domain KAGVTQTPRYLIKTRGQQVTLSCSPISGHRSVSWYQQTPGQGLQFLFEYFSETQRNKGNFPGRFSGRQFSNSRSEMNVSTLELGDSALYLCASSPLGGRIGDTQYFGPGTRLTVL.

The chain has TRBV5-1 and TRBJ2-7; tentatively, D is TRBD2 (6 bases). Per germline, CDR1 SGHRS and CDR2 YFSETQ. Trimming took 0 bases from V and 6 from J, leaving 10 bases between them. The CDR3 extends over 13 amino acids. CDR3 nucleotides: TGCGCCAGCAGCTTGGAGGAGGGCCTCGAGCAGTACTTC. Translating gives CASSLEEGLEQYF.

The chain has TRBV25-1 and TRBJ2-2; 7 bases fit TRBD1. The V segment lost 5 bases and the J segment 6 bases; nucleotides outside the gene matches: 9. Germline V gives CDR1 MGHDK, CDR2 SYGVNS. There are 15 residues in the CDR3. DNA of the CDR3: TGTGCCAGCAGTCGGAAGACAGGGAGTGCCGGGGAGCTGTTTTTT. Translation: CASSRKTGSAGELFF.

The chain recombines TRBV4-1 with TRBJ2-3; 10 bases map to TRBD2. Germline V gene sequence: CDR1 MGHRA, CDR2 YSYEKL. The CDR3 has 18 residues. V lost 0 bases and J lost 3; bases outside the gene matches: 9. The CDR3 is CASSQDEREGPLTDTQYF. CDR3 nucleotide sequence: TGCGCCAGCAGCCAAGATGAGCGGGAGGGCCCTCTTACAGATACGCAGTATTTT.

The chain has TRBV5-1 and TRBJ2-1; weak D call: TRBD2 (6 bases). The germline CDR1 and CDR2 sequences are SGHRS and YFSETQ. Trimming cost V 0 bases and J 2 bases, with 24 bases left between them. The CDR3 is made up of 20 amino acids. In DNA, the CDR3 is TGCGCCAGCAGCTTGGTGTATTTTGTTTTGGCGGGGCCCGCCTACAATGAGCAGTTCTTC. Translated, it gives CASSLVYFVLAGPAYNEQFF.

CDR3: CASSFPGVYQETQYF. In DNA form, the CDR3 reads TGTGCCAGCAGCTTCCCAGGGGTATACCAAGAGACCCAGTACTTC. V and J are TRBV11-2 and TRBJ2-5, with D possibly matching TRBD1 (6 bases). With 3 bases removed from V and 0 bases from J, the gap between germline ends came to 11 bases. Germline V gene sequence: CDR1 SGHAT, CDR2 FQNNGV. The CDR3 extends over 15 amino acids.

The chain has TRBV15 and TRBJ2-1; 10 positions match TRBD2. Germline loops: CDR1 LNHNV, CDR2 YYDKDF (reference sequence). This CDR3 is 18 amino acids long. The junction had 5 bases not matched to a gene; V was cut back by 0 bases and J by 0 bases. This CDR3 reads CATSRDLWTSGSYNEQFF. The CDR3 coding sequence is TGTGCCACCAGCAGAGATCTTTGGACTAGCGGCTCCTACAATGAGCAGTTCTTC. Full variable domain (outside the CDR3, taken from reference TRBV15 and TRBJ2-1): DAMVIQNPRYQVTQFGKPVTLSCSQTLNHNVMYWYQQKSSQAPKLLFHYYDKDFNNEADTPDNFQSRRPNTSFCFLDIRSPGLGDTAMYLCATSRDLWTSGSYNEQFFGPGTRLTVL.

The chain uses TRBV9 and TRBJ2-1, with D perhaps matching TRBD2 (6 bases). This CDR3 has 15 residues. Germline values: CDR1 SGDLS, CDR2 YYNGEE. The V and J ends lost 3 bases and 4 bases respectively, with 14 bases between them. The CDR3 sequence is CASSGEVSGYNEQFF. DNA for the CDR3: TGTGCCAGCAGCGGGGAGGTCAGCGGATACAATGAGCAGTTCTTC. The full variable domain, rest sourced from reference TRBV9 and TRBJ2-1, is DSGVTQTPKHLITATGQRVTLRCSPRSGDLSVYWYQQSLDQGLQFLIQYYNGEERAKGNILERFSAQQFPDLHSELNLSSLELGDSALYFCASSGEVSGYNEQFFGPGTRLTVL.

The count of this clone is one. The chain links TRBV5-1 to TRBJ2-7; D is ambiguous. The V end was cut by 3 bases, the J end by 6 bases, with 10 bases between. Germline CDR1 is SGHRS and CDR2 is YFSETQ. CDR3 length: 12 amino acids. The CDR3 sequence is CASSSGPGEQYF. CDR3 nucleotide sequence: TGCGCCAGCAGCTCTGGTCCGGGCGAGCAGTACTTC.

This clone was seen just once. V usage is TRBV7-9 and J usage is TRBJ2-7; 9 positions match TRBD1. The CDR3 length is 14 residues. The V and J ends lost 5 bases and 4 bases, in that order; junction bases with no gene match: 6. Germline-derived CDR1 and CDR2 are SEHNR and FQNEAQ (reference sequence). This CDR3 is CASSTWDRVYEQYF. CDR3 bases: TGTGCCAGCAGCACCTGGGACAGGGTGTACGAGCAGTACTTC.

V is TRBV2 and J is TRBJ2-2; TRBD1 matches at 10 bases. The CDR3 loop spans 15 amino acids. The V segment lost 5 bases and the J segment 5 bases; nucleotides outside the gene matches: 5. The germline CDR1 and CDR2 sequences are SNHLY and FYNNEI. Here the CDR3 DNA reads TGTGCCAGCAGTTCGGGACAGGGGAGGACCGGGGAGCTGTTTTTT. It is translated as CASSSGQGRTGELFF.

The V and J genes are TRBV6-5 and TRBJ1-2; 10 positions match TRBD1. The CDR3 contains 14 residues. Unmatched junction bases numbered 4, after V lost 6 bases and J lost 3 bases. CDR1 MNHEY and CDR2 SVGAGI come from the germline V gene. The CDR3 sequence: CASRRGTGDYGYTF. CDR3 in DNA: TGTGCCAGCAGACGCGGGACAGGGGACTATGGCTACACCTTC.

This clone has only a few counts. The J gene is TRBJ2-1, the V gene TRBV14, with 7 bases fitting TRBD2. Germline V CDR1 and CDR2: SGHDN, FVKESK. Losses at the gene ends were 3 bases for V and 6 bases for J; bases not matched to a gene: 8. CDR3 length: 15 residues. CDR3 in DNA: TGTGCCAGCAGCCAGAAAGCGGGATTGGGCAATGAGCAGTTCTTC. This encodes CASSQKAGLGNEQFF.

The rearrangement joins TRBV21-1 to TRBJ2-7; no DNA check was done on the table's D call, TRBD2. TRBV21-1 is assigned pseudogene status. The CDR3 is 16 residues long. CDR3 amino acids: CASSPPGTSDQWEQYF. The CDR3 nucleotides read TGTGCCAGCAGCCCTCCCGGGACTAGCGATCAATGGGAGCAGTACTTC.

This sequence joins TRBV6-1 and TRBJ2-4; 7 bases line up with TRBD2. The CDR3 covers 14 residues. Trimming removed 1 base from V and 6 bases from J; junction bases left unmatched: 3. Germline CDR1 is MNHNS and CDR2 is SASEGT. The CDR3 DNA is TGTGCCAGCAGTGAAGGGGACTATCCAAACATTCAGTACTTC. Its protein product is CASSEGDYPNIQYF.

The rearrangement uses TRBV6-5 and TRBJ1-1, with D possibly matching TRBD1 (5 bases). Germline assignment: CDR1 MNHEY and CDR2 SVGAGI. The V end lost 6 bases, the J end lost 1 base, and 15 bases lay between the germline ends. CDR3 length: 15 amino acids. The CDR3 nucleotides are TGTGCCAGCAGGCGGCGGGGGGTGAGGAACACTGAAGCTTTCTTT. Encoded protein: CASRRRGVRNTEAFF.

The chain recombines TRBV4-2 with TRBJ2-7; TRBD2 agrees at 15 bases. J was trimmed by 3 bases and V by 0 bases; bases with no gene match: 9. CDR3 length: 19 amino acids. From germline, CDR1 is LGHNA and CDR2 YNFKEQ. Written as DNA, the CDR3 is TGTGCCAGCAGCCAAGATACCATTGGGACTAGCGGGAGGTTCTACGAGCAGTACTTC. This sequence encodes CASSQDTIGTSGRFYEQYF.

V is TRBV5-6 and J is TRBJ2-1, with D tentatively TRBD2 (6 bases). The germline gives CDR1 SGHDT, CDR2 YYEEEE. V shed 2 bases and J shed 2 bases, with 11 bases lying between them. The CDR3 loop spans 15 amino acids. This CDR3 is CASSFLEGPYNEQFF. In DNA, the CDR3 is TGTGCCAGCAGCTTTTTGGAGGGGCCCTACAATGAGCAGTTCTTC.

V gene TRBV19 combines with J gene TRBJ1-5; 8 bases align to TRBD1. The CDR3 runs to 14 residues. Germline CDR1 and CDR2: LNHDA and SQIVND (reference sequence). J was trimmed by 5 bases and V by 3 bases; bases with no gene match: 3. CDR3 region: CASSIHRGDQPQHF. Written as DNA, the CDR3 is TGTGCCAGTAGTATCCACAGGGGGGATCAGCCCCAGCATTTT.

The V gene is TRBV7-2, the J gene TRBJ2-7; 7 bases map to TRBD2. V gave up 3 bases and J gave up 1 base; unmatched junction bases: 15. In germline, CDR1 is SGHTA, CDR2 FQGNSA. The CDR3 is 18 amino acids. The CDR3 coding sequence is TGTGCCAGCAGCTTCCCGGGAGGAAAGGACCCTAGGTCCTACGAGCAGTACTTC. Translated: CASSFPGGKDPRSYEQYF.

The rearrangement uses TRBV10-3 and TRBJ1-2, with TRBD1 matching over 9 bases. Per germline, CDR1 ENHRY and CDR2 SYGVKD. The CDR3 runs to 21 residues. The V segment lost 6 bases and the J segment 6 bases; nucleotides outside the gene matches: 29. The CDR3 DNA sequence: TGTGCCATCAGGCTCCACCCCCGGGACAGGGAGCCGGGGGAACGAGTCAATGGCTACACCTTC. Protein sequence: CAIRLHPRDREPGERVNGYTF.

This chain uses TRBV6-1 with TRBJ2-7; 14 nucleotides line up with TRBD2. The trim removed 3 bases at V and 5 bases at J, leaving 9 bases unmatched. Germline values: CDR1 MNHNS, CDR2 SASEGT. CDR3 length: 17 residues. The CDR3 DNA reads as TGTGCCAGCAGTGAGGCTGAGACTAGCGGGAGGGCTCACGAGCAGTACTTC. This codes for CASSEAETSGRAHEQYF.

V is TRBV5-5 and J is TRBJ2-7; TRBD1 matches 10 bases. The CDR3 length is 15 residues. With V trimmed by 0 bases and J by 2 bases, 2 bases remained unmatched. Per the germline V gene, CDR1 is SGHKS and CDR2 is YYEKEE (reference sequence). The CDR3 DNA follows: TGTGCCAGCAGCTTGGGACAGGGGGCAACCTACGAGCAGTACTTC. This encodes CASSLGQGATYEQYF. The variable domain in full, with the rest retrieved from reference TRBV5-5 and TRBJ2-7, is DAGVTQSPTHLIKTRGQQVTLRCSPISGHKSVSWYQQVLGQGPQFIFQYYEKEERGRGNFPDRFSARQFPNYSSELNVNALLLGDSALYLCASSLGQGATYEQYFGPGTRLTVT.

This chain uses TRBV2 with TRBJ2-7; TRBD1 matches 8 bases. The CDR3 extends over 14 amino acids. V dropped 5 bases and J dropped 3; count of bases not matched to a gene: 6. Germline CDR1 and CDR2: SNHLY and FYNNEI. The CDR3 DNA reads TGTGCCAGCAGTCAGGGACAGGAATACTACGAGCAGTACTTC. Translation gives CASSQGQEYYEQYF.

The chain is built from TRBV7-3 and TRBJ2-3; D not resolved. V was cut by 2 bases and J by 0 bases, with 12 bases left in between. The germline gives CDR1 SGHTA, CDR2 FQGTGA. The CDR3 has 16 residues. The CDR3, as DNA: TGTGCCAGCAGCTTATTAGGCCTAGATAGCACAGATACGCAGTATTTT. This codes for CASSLLGLDSTDTQYF.

This chain links TRBV29-1 with TRBJ2-7; TRBD2 is a possible D gene (7 bases). The CDR3 sequence is 14 residues long. Trimming left V 6 bases short and J 5 bases short, with 20 bases between. Per the germline V gene, CDR1 is SQVTM and CDR2 is ANQGSEA. In DNA form, the CDR3 reads TGCAGCGTCCGAGAGGCCCGAGGGGGGGACGAGCAGTACTTC. It encodes CSVREARGGDEQYF.